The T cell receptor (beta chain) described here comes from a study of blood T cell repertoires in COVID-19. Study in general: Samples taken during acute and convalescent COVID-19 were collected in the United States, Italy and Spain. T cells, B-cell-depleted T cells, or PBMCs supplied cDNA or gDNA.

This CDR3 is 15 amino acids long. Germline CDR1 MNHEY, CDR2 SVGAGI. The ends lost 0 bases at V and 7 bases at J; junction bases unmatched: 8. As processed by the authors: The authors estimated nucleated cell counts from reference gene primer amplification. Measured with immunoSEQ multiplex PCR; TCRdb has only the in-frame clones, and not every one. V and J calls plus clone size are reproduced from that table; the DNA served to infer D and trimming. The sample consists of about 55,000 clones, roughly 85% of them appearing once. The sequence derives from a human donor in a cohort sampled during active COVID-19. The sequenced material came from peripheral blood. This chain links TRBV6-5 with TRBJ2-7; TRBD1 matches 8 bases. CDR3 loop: CASSYSGRGQMEQYF. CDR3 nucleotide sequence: TGTGCCAGCAGTTACTCGGGCAGGGGGCAAATGGAGCAGTACTTC.